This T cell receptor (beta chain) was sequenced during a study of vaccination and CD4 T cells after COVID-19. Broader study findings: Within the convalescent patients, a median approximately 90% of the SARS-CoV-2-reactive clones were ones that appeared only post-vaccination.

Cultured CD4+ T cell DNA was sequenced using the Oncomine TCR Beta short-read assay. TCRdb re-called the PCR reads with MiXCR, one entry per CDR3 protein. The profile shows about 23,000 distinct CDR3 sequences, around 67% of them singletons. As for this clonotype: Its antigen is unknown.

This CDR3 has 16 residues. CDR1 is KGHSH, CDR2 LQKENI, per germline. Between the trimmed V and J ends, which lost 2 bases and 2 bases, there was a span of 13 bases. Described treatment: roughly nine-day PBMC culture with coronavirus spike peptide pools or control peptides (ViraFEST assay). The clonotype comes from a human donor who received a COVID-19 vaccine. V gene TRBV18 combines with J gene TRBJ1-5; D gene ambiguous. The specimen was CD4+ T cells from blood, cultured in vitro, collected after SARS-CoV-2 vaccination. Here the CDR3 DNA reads TGTGCCAGCTCACCAATGGGCAGTGATCGCAATCAGCCCCAGCATTTT. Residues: CASSPMGSDRNQPQHF.